In this sample, the clone carrying this TCR beta chain turned up a few times. Its antigen is still unknown. These data belong to a study of beta chain features in type 1 diabetes. About the research overall: Comparable age, gender and cell yields were observed in patients relative to healthy donors.

Findings of the study overall: Junctions at VDJ sites from type 1 diabetes patients had fewer insertions and more deletions. Sequencing from cDNA could over-represent high-TCR-expressing cells.

In germline, CDR1 is SGHDN, CDR2 FVKESK. V was clipped by 4 bases and J by 6 bases, with 16 bases between them. The CDR3 length is 14 residues. Every isolated RNA sample was fully reverse transcribed, so sequencing captured expressed TCRB transcripts. An average around 3.8 million reads came from naive, central memory and regulatory T cell samples. The repertoire was sequenced with immunoSEQ multiplex PCR; TCRdb's copy has only in-frame clones and lacks some. The sample lists some 400,000 clones, approximately 16% occurring once. The material sequenced was naive CD4+ T cells from blood. The J gene is TRBJ2-7, the V gene TRBV14; D is possibly TRBD2 (6 bases). The TCR was taken from a woman younger than 30 in good health. CDR3: CASSPTGGAGEQYF. As DNA, the CDR3 is TGTGCCAGCAGCCCCACTGGAGGGGCCGGCGAGCAGTACTTC.